This record looks at one T cell receptor (beta chain) sequence and its context. This sample is part of a study of Tregs in tolerant kidney transplant recipients. Method: immunoSEQ multiplex PCR; TCRdb's copy keeps in-frame clones and lacks some. The profile shows 45,000 or so clones, approximately 89% of them singletons. Germline values: CDR1 SGDLS, CDR2 YYNGEE. J lost 2 bases, V lost 0 bases, and 7 bases had no gene match. The CDR3 spans 17 residues. Recipients received nonmyeloablative bone marrow transplants from related graft donors, with transient mixed chimerism. The TCR comes from a human patient who received a combined kidney and bone marrow transplant. Some of the T cells may derive from the graft donor. This sample comprised CD8+ T cells from blood (PBMCs), obtained 12 months after the transplant. The rearrangement uses TRBV9 and TRBJ2-3; 9 bases match TRBD2. In DNA, the CDR3 is TGTGCCAGCAGCGTAGCGGCTAGCGGGGCCTACACAGATACGCAGTATTTT. Protein: CASSVAASGAYTDTQYF.